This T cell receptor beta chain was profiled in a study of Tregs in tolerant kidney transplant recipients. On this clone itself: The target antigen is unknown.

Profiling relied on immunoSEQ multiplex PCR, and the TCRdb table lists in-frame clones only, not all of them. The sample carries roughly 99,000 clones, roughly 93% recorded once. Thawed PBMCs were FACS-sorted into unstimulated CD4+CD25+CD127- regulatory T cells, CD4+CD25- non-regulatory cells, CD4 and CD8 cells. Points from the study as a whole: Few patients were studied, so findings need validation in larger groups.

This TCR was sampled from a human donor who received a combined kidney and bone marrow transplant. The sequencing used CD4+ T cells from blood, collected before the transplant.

The CDR3 DNA reads TGCGCCAGCAGGGAGGGGACTAGCGGGACCTACGAGCAGTACTTC. This translates into CASREGTSGTYEQYF. The rearrangement links TRBV5-1 to TRBJ2-7, with 13 bases matching TRBD2. The CDR3 contains 15 residues. Unmatched junction bases numbered 4, after V lost 5 bases and J lost 2 bases. The germline CDR1 and CDR2 sequences are SGHRS and YFSETQ.